The 10 T cell receptor beta chains reported below all come from one sample, sequenced in a study of CD8+ T cells in alopecia areata. Following extraction, RNA underwent reverse transcription to cDNA, which served as the sequencing template. Libraries were prepared by immunoSEQ multiplex PCR; TCRdb keeps only in-frame clonotypes and omits some of them. There are about 110,000 clones in the sample; around 59% occur only once, and around a fifth lies in the top ten. Sequenced material: CD8+ T cells sorted from blood. Receptor source: a human donor in good health.

The J gene is TRBJ2-7, the V gene TRBV30, with 11 positions matching TRBD1. The CDR3 is 15 amino acids. J lost 2 bases, V lost 2 bases, and 5 bases had no gene match. CDR1 is GTSNPN, CDR2 SVGIG, per germline (reference sequence). The CDR3 region has the DNA TGTGCCTGGAGTCCCGGGACAGGGGGGCCCTACGAGCAGTACTTC. Protein sequence: CAWSPGTGGPYEQYF.

This rearrangement joins TRBV7-9 to TRBJ1-1; D not certain. Deletions cut 1 base from V and 3 bases from J, with 15 bases between. This CDR3 spans 16 amino acids. The germline CDR1 and CDR2 sequences are SEHNR and FQNEAQ (reference sequence). The CDR3 DNA sequence: TGTGCCAGCAGCTTAGTGCGCGGCTTTCTGGACACTGAAGCTTTCTTT. It encodes CASSLVRGFLDTEAFF.

In its sample, this clone was seen a few times. The chain joins TRBV23-1 to TRBJ1-3; 9 positions agree with TRBD1. TRBV23-1 is given ORF status, its function remaining uncertain. This CDR3 is built from 17 residues. Trimming at V came to 2 bases and at J to 8 bases, leaving 13 bases not matched to a gene. The CDR3 spells CASSQTPGQGLMDTIYF. CDR3 nucleotide sequence: TGCGCCAGCAGTCAAACCCCAGGACAGGGGCTGATGGACACCATATATTTT.

This clone was seen more than once but under ten times. The J gene is TRBJ2-7, the V gene TRBV13, with TRBD1 identical over 10 bases. The V gene's germline CDR1 is PRHDT and CDR2 FYEKMQ (reference sequence). This CDR3 is built from 14 residues. Germline trimming cut 5 bases from V and 3 bases from J; bases unmatched to any gene: 4. CDR3 residues: CASSIRTGGYEQYF. The CDR3 bases are TGTGCCAGCAGCATCCGGACAGGGGGCTACGAGCAGTACTTC. Filled out from reference TRBV13 and TRBJ2-7, the complete variable domain reads AAGVIQSPRHLIKEKRETATLKCYPIPRHDTVYWYQQGPGQDPQFLISFYEKMQSDKGSIPDRFSAQQFSDYHSELNMSSLELGDSALYFCASSIRTGGYEQYFGPGTRLTVT.

V gene TRBV29-1 combines with J gene TRBJ1-3; no reliable D call. V dropped 0 bases and J dropped 8 bases, with 11 bases sitting between them. The CDR3 sequence is 13 residues long. CDR1 SQVTM and CDR2 ANQGSEA come from the germline V gene. CDR3 sequence (DNA): TGCAGCGTTGAAGACAGCTTGGGTCACACCATATATTTT. Its translation: CSVEDSLGHTIYF.

Details on this clone: Distinct nucleotide sequences in the sample also encode this CDR3. The gene calls are TRBV27 and TRBJ2-5; tentative D call: TRBD1 (5 bases). Trimming removed 3 bases from V and 2 bases from J, with 7 bases in between. From germline, CDR1 is MNHEY and CDR2 SMNVEV (reference sequence). There are 13 residues in the CDR3. CDR3 region: CASSLGRQETQYF. In DNA form, the CDR3 reads TGTGCCAGCAGTTTGGGGCGGCAAGAGACCCAGTACTTC.

The chain uses TRBV30 and TRBJ2-3; D uncertain. The CDR3 has 15 residues. Trimming removed 0 bases from V and 2 bases from J, with 12 bases in between. The germline V gene encodes CDR1 GTSNPN and CDR2 SVGIG (reference sequence). CDR3 DNA: TGTGCCTGGAGTGTAAAGGGTTTTTTCACAGATACGCAGTATTTT. The encoded protein is CAWSVKGFFTDTQYF.

The J gene is TRBJ2-1, the V gene TRBV30; the match to TRBD2 covers 13 bases. This CDR3 contains 16 residues. The germline CDR1 and CDR2 sequences are GTSNPN and SVGIG (reference sequence). J was trimmed by 7 bases and V by 3 bases; bases with no gene match: 9. The CDR3 DNA reads as TGTGCCTGGAGCGACAGACTAGCGGGGGGATTAAATGAGCAGTTCTTC. Protein sequence: CAWSDRLAGGLNEQFF.

V gene TRBV25-1 combines with J gene TRBJ2-1; TRBD2 agrees at 10 bases. V shed 8 bases and J 7 bases; nucleotides not matched to a gene: 5. The CDR3 totals 13 residues. In germline, CDR1 is MGHDK, CDR2 SYGVNS. DNA for the CDR3: TGTGCCAGCGGCCCTAGCGGGGGTAATGAGCAGTTCTTC. It yields the protein CASGPSGGNEQFF. Full variable domain (outside the CDR3, taken from reference TRBV25-1 and TRBJ2-1): EADIYQTPRYLVIGTGKKITLECSQTMGHDKMYWYQQDPGMELHLIHYSYGVNSTEKGDLSSESTVSRIRTEHFPLTLESARPSHTSQYLCASGPSGGNEQFFGPGTRLTVL.

The chain uses TRBV5-6 and TRBJ2-1; D not certain. Per the germline V gene, CDR1 is SGHDT and CDR2 is YYEEEE. Between the trimmed V and J ends, which lost 4 bases and 2 bases, there was a span of 13 bases. The CDR3 is 15 amino acids. In DNA, the CDR3 is TGTGCCAGCAGCCAAGGACGGAGTGCCTACAATGAGCAGTTCTTC. Its translation is CASSQGRSAYNEQFF.